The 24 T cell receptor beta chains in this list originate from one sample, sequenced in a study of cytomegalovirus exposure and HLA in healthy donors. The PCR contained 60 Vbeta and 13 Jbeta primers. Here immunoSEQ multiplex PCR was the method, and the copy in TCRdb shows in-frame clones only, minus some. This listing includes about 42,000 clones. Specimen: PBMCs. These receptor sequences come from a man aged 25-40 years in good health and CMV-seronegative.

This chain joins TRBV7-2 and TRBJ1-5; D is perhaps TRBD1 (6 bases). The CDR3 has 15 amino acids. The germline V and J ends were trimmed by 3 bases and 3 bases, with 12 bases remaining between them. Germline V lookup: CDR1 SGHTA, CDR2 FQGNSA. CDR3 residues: CASSFSGALNQPQHF. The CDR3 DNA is TGTGCCAGCAGCTTCTCAGGGGCTCTCAATCAGCCCCAGCATTTT.

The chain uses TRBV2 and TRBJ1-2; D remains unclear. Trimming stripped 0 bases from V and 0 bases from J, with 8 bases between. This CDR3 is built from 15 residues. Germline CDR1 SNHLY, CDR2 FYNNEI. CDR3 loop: CASSEAGRANYGYTF. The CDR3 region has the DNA TGTGCCAGCAGTGAAGCAGGGAGAGCTAACTATGGCTACACCTTC.

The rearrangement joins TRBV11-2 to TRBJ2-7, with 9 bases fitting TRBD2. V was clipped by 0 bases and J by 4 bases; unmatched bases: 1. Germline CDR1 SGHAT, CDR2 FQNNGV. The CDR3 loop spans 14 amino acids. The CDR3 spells CASSLEAGGYEQYF. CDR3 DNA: TGTGCCAGCAGCTTAGAGGCGGGGGGGTACGAGCAGTACTTC.

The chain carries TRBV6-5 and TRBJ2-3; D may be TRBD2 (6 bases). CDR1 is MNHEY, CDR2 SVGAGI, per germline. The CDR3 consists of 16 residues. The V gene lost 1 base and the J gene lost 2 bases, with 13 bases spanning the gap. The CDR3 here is CASSYLYGGDTDTQYF. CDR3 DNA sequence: TGTGCCAGCAGTTACTTGTATGGAGGGGACACAGATACGCAGTATTTT.

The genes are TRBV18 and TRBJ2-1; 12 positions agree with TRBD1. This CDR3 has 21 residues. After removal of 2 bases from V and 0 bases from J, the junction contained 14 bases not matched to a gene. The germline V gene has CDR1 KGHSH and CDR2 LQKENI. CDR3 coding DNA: TGTGCCAGCTCACCAAGAGGGACAGGGGGCGCCCTGAAAAGCTCCTACAATGAGCAGTTCTTC. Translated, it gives CASSPRGTGGALKSSYNEQFF.

CDR3 coding DNA: TGTGCCAGCAGTGAGATGGGGGGGCGAGTCACCGGGGAGCTGTTTTTT. This translates into CASSEMGGRVTGELFF. The chain links TRBV6-1 to TRBJ2-2; D possibly corresponds to TRBD2 (7 bases). CDR3 length: 16 residues. Trimming stripped 3 bases from V and 4 bases from J, with 15 bases between. Germline assignment: CDR1 MNHNS and CDR2 SASEGT.

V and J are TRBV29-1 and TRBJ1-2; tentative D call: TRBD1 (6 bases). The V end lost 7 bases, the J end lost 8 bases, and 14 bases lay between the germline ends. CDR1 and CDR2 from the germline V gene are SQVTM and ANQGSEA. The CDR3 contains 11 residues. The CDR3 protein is CSAETGLGYTF. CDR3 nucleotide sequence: TGCAGCGCCGAGACAGGTTTGGGCTACACCTTC.

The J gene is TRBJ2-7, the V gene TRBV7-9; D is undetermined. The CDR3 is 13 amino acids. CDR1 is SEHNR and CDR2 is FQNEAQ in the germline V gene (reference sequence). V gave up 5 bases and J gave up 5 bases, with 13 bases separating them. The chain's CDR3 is CASSPPFIHEQYF. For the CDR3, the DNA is TGTGCCAGCAGCCCCCCATTCATCCACGAGCAGTACTTC.

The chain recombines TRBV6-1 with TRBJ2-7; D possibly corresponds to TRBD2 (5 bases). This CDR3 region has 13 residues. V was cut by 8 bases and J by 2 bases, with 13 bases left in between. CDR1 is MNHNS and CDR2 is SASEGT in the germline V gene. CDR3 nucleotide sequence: TGTGCCAGCCAGGACGGACTTACCTACGAGCAGTACTTC. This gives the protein CASQDGLTYEQYF.

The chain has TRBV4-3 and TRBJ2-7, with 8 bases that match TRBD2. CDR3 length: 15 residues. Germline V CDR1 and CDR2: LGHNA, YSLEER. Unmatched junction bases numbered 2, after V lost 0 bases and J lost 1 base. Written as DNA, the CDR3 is TGCGCCAGCAGCCAAGATCGGGGGGGGTCCTACGAGCAGTACTTC. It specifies CASSQDRGGSYEQYF.

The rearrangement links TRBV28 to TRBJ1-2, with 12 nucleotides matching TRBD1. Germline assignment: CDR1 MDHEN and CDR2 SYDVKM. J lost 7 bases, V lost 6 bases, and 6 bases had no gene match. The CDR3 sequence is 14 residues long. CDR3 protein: CASRTGQGAAGYTF. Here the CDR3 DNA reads TGTGCCAGCAGGACGGGACAGGGGGCAGCTGGCTACACCTTC.

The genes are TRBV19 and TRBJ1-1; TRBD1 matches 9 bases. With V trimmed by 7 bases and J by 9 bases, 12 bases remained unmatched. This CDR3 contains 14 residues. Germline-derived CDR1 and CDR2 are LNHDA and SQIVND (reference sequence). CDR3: CASTPIGGTGKAFF. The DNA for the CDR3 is TGTGCCAGTACCCCGATAGGAGGGACAGGGAAAGCTTTCTTT.

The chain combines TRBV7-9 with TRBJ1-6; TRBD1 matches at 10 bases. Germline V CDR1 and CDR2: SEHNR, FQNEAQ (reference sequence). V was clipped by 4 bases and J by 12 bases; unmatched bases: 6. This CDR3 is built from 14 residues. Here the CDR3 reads CASSSLDRGQPLHF. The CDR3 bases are TGTGCCAGCAGCTCCCTAGACAGGGGGCAACCCCTCCACTTT.

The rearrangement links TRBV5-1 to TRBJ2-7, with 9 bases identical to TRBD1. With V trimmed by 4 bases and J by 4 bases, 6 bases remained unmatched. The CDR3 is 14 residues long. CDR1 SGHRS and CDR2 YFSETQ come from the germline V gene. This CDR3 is CASSAPDRGYEQYF. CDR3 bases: TGCGCCAGCAGCGCACCGGACAGGGGATACGAGCAGTACTTC.

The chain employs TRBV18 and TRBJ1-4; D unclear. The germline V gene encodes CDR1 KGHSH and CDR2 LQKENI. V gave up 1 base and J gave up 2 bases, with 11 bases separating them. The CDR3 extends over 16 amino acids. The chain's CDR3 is CASSPLRGGTNEKLFF. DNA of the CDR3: TGTGCCAGCTCACCACTTAGAGGAGGGACTAATGAAAAACTGTTTTTT.

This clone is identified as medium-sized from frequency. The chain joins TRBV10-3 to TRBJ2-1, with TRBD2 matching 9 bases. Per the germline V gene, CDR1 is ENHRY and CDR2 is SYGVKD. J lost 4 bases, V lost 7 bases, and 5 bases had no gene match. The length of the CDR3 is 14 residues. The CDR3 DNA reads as TGTGCCATCAAGCTTCTAGCGGGGTACAATGAGCAGTTCTTC. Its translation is CAIKLLAGYNEQFF.

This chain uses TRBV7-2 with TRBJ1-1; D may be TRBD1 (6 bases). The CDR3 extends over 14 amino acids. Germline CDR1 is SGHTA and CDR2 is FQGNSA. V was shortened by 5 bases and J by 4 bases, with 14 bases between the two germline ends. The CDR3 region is CASSKQGFATEAFF. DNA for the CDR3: TGTGCCAGCAGCAAACAGGGCTTCGCCACTGAAGCTTTCTTT.

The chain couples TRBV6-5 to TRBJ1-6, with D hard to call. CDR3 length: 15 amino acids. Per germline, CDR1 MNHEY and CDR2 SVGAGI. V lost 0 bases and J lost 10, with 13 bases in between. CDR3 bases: TGTGCCAGCAGTTACTCGGGCGGGGTGGGATCACCCCTCCACTTT. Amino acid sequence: CASSYSGGVGSPLHF.

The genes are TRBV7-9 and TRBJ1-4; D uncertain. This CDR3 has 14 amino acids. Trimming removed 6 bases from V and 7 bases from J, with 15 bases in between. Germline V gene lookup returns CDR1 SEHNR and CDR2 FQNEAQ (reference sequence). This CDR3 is CASSLPATGEKLFF. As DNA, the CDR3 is TGTGCCAGCAGTCTACCCGCGACTGGTGAAAAACTGTTTTTT.

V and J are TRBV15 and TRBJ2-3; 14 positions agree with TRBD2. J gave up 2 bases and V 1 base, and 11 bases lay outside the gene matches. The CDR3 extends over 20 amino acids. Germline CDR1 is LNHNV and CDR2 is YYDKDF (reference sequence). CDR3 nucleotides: TGTGCCACCAGCAGAGGGGGACTAGCGGGAGTTAGAACGTACACAGATACGCAGTATTTT. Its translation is CATSRGGLAGVRTYTDTQYF. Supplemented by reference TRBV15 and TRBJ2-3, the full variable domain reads DAMVIQNPRYQVTQFGKPVTLSCSQTLNHNVMYWYQQKSSQAPKLLFHYYDKDFNNEADTPDNFQSRRPNTSFCFLDIRSPGLGDTAMYLCATSRGGLAGVRTYTDTQYFGPGTRLTVL.

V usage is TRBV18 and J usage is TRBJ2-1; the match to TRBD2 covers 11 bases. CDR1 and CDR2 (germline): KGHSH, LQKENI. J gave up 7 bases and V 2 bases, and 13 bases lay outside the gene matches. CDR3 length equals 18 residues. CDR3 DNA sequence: TGTGCCAGCTCACCAGGACCGCCGGGACTAGCGGTCTATAATGAGCAGTTCTTC. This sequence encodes CASSPGPPGLAVYNEQFF. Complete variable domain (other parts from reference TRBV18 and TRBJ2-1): NAGVMQNPRHLVRRRGQEARLRCSPMKGHSHVYWYRQLPEEGLKFMVYLQKENIIDESGMPKERFSAEFPKEGPSILRIQQVVRGDSAAYFCASSPGPPGLAVYNEQFFGPGTRLTVL.

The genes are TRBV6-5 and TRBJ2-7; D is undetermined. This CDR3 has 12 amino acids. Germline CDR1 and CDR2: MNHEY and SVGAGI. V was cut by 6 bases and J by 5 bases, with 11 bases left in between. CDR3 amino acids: CASSFLGNEQYF. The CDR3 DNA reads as TGTGCCAGCAGCTTCCTTGGCAACGAGCAGTACTTC.

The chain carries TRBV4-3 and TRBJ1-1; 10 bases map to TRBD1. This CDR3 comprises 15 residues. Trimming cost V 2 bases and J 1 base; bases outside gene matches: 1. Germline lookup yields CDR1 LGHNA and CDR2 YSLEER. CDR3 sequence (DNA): TGCGCCAGCAGCCAACGGACAGGGGGGAACACTGAAGCTTTCTTT. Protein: CASSQRTGGNTEAFF.

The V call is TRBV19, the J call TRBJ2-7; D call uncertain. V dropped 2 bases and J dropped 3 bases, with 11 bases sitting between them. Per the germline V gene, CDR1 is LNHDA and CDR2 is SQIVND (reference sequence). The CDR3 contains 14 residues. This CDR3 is CASSICSCVYEQYF. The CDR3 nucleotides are TGTGCCAGTAGTATATGTAGTTGTGTCTACGAGCAGTACTTC.